This entry lists 30 T cell receptor beta chains sequenced from one sample in a study of OX40 agonist ivuxolimab in advanced cancers. Method: immunoSEQ multiplex PCR; TCRdb's copy keeps in-frame clones and lacks some. The sample has about 48,000 clones, approximately 80% seen once. The sequencing used CD4+ or CD8+ T cells sorted from blood, collected in a trial of the OX40 agonist ivuxolimab. All receptors derive from an adult with an advanced solid tumor such as melanoma, head and neck, liver or kidney cancer.

The chain employs TRBV5-1 and TRBJ2-1; the D is unclear. Germline values: CDR1 SGHRS, CDR2 YFSETQ. Trimming took off 0 bases at V and 4 bases at J, with 11 bases between the two ends. The CDR3 is made up of 15 amino acids. The CDR3 loop reads CASSLESGLYNEQFF. CDR3 sequence (DNA): TGCGCCAGCAGCTTGGAGAGTGGCCTATACAATGAGCAGTTCTTC.

The chain has TRBV5-4 and TRBJ2-5; D unresolved. The CDR3 is 14 residues long. The germline CDR1 and CDR2 sequences are SGHNT and YYREEE (reference sequence). V was cut by 0 bases and J by 4 bases, with 10 bases left in between. The DNA for the CDR3 is TGTGCCAGCAGCTTGGTGGGCTCGGGAGAGACCCAGTACTTC. Amino acids: CASSLVGSGETQYF.

The chain carries TRBV7-9 and TRBJ2-7, with D hard to call. The V end lost 5 bases, the J end lost 2 bases, and 10 bases lay between the germline ends. Germline loops: CDR1 SEHNR, CDR2 FQNEAQ (reference sequence). The CDR3 is 13 amino acids. The CDR3 DNA reads as TGTGCCAGCAGCCCCAAAGGCCCCTACGAGCAGTACTTC. Its translation is CASSPKGPYEQYF.

V is TRBV20-1 and J is TRBJ2-3; D is possibly TRBD2 (5 bases). The V gene's germline CDR1 is DFQATT and CDR2 SNEGSKA (reference sequence). Trimming stripped 4 bases from V and 8 bases from J, with 10 bases between. CDR3 length: 11 residues. The CDR3 here is CSATDFPTQYF. CDR3 in DNA: TGCAGTGCTACGGACTTCCCTACGCAGTATTTT.

The rearrangement links TRBV6-5 to TRBJ1-1; 7 bases line up with TRBD1. V lost 4 bases and J lost 4; bases outside the gene matches: 6. Looked up from germline, CDR1 is MNHEY and CDR2 is SVGAGI. The CDR3 is made up of 14 amino acids. In DNA form, the CDR3 reads TGTGCCAGCAGTTCAATCAGACAGGGCACTGAAGCTTTCTTT. Translated, it gives CASSSIRQGTEAFF.

The chain combines TRBV2 with TRBJ1-2; TRBD1 might be the D (6 bases). Germline loops: CDR1 SNHLY, CDR2 FYNNEI. The CDR3 is 15 amino acids. V dropped 5 bases and J dropped 0 bases, with 13 bases sitting between them. CDR3 coding DNA: TGTGCCAGCAGTCCTGACAGGCTCGCTAACTATGGCTACACCTTC. Its protein product is CASSPDRLANYGYTF.

The CDR3 bases are TGTGCCAGCAGCTTTATAGGGACCGGGTCTGAAGCTTTCTTT. It translates to CASSFIGTGSEAFF. This chain connects TRBV5-6 to TRBJ1-1, with D maybe TRBD1 (5 bases). This CDR3 contains 14 residues. The ends were cut back, 2 bases at V and 6 bases at J, with 14 bases in the middle. Per the germline V gene, CDR1 is SGHDT and CDR2 is YYEEEE.

In its sample, this clone was seen a few times. The rearrangement joins TRBV14 to TRBJ2-1, with a tentative D call TRBD1 (6 bases). Deletions cut 6 bases from V and 0 bases from J, with 15 bases between. The CDR3 sequence is 16 residues long. Germline values: CDR1 SGHDN, CDR2 FVKESK. CDR3 protein: CASSFFTGSSYNEQFF. CDR3 coding DNA: TGTGCCAGCAGTTTCTTCACAGGGAGCTCCTACAATGAGCAGTTCTTC.

This clone has just one count. This chain's CDR3 is CASSLKESSYEQYF. The CDR3 DNA is TGTGCCAGCAGCTTAAAGGAGAGCTCCTACGAGCAGTACTTC. The chain uses TRBV7-9 and TRBJ2-7, with D hard to call. The CDR3 extends over 14 amino acids. The germline V and J ends were trimmed by 2 bases and 0 bases, with 8 bases remaining between them. Looked up from germline, CDR1 is SEHNR and CDR2 is FQNEAQ (reference sequence).

The chain employs TRBV12-5 and TRBJ1-5, with D maybe TRBD1 (6 bases). V lost 5 bases to trimming and J lost 6 bases, with 14 bases between them. The CDR3 spans 14 residues. Germline V CDR1 and CDR2: LGHNT, FRNRAP. The CDR3 bases are TGTGCTAGTGGTCAGGGACATTCAGTTCAGCCCCAGCATTTT. It translates to CASGQGHSVQPQHF. The full variable domain, rest sourced from reference TRBV12-5 and TRBJ1-5, is DARVTQTPRHKVTEMGQEVTMRCQPILGHNTVFWYRQTMMQGLELLAYFRNRAPLDDSGMPKDRFSAEMPDATLATLKIQPSEPRDSAVYFCASGQGHSVQPQHFGDGTRLSIL.

The CDR3 DNA reads TGTGCTTCAGCTCCCGAATGGGGATCTGAGGAGACCCAGTACTTC. Translated: CASAPEWGSEETQYF. The chain couples TRBV5-5 to TRBJ2-5; D not resolved. Germline V lookup: CDR1 SGHKS, CDR2 YYEKEE (reference sequence). The CDR3 loop spans 15 amino acids.

The rearrangement links TRBV27 to TRBJ2-1; tentative D call: TRBD2 (7 bases). The CDR3 has 19 residues. Germline V gives CDR1 MNHEY, CDR2 SMNVEV (reference sequence). The V end was cut by 2 bases, the J end by 9 bases, with 29 bases between. For the CDR3, the DNA is TGTGCCAGCAGTTTAGGCGGGGGCTGGTACAATGAGTCGATCGGTGAGCAGTTCTTC. This sequence encodes CASSLGGGWYNESIGEQFF.

The V call is TRBV7-2, the J call TRBJ2-1; D is unresolved. There are 13 residues in the CDR3. The V gene's germline CDR1 is SGHTA and CDR2 FQGNSA. Trimming left V 7 bases short and J 6 bases short, with 13 bases between. CDR3 nucleotides: TGTGCCAGCACCACCTATCTGGGCAATGAGCAGTTCTTC. Its protein product is CASTTYLGNEQFF.

This clone was seen only once. The V gene is TRBV5-1, the J gene TRBJ2-7; D is ambiguous. The CDR3 length is 14 residues. CDR1 is SGHRS and CDR2 is YFSETQ in the germline V gene. The germline V and J ends were trimmed by 7 bases and 1 base, with 15 bases remaining between them. CDR3: CASYDGRASYEQYF. CDR3 coding DNA: TGCGCCAGCTATGATGGACGGGCTTCCTACGAGCAGTACTTC.

This rearrangement joins TRBV6-6 to TRBJ1-1; tentatively, D is TRBD1 (5 bases). In germline, CDR1 is MNHNY, CDR2 SVGAGI (reference sequence). This CDR3 is built from 15 residues. The V end lost 5 bases, the J end lost 0 bases, and 13 bases lay between the germline ends. The CDR3 region has the DNA TGTGCCAGCAGTCCCCGGGGGGGTATGAACACTGAAGCTTTCTTT. Protein: CASSPRGGMNTEAFF.

The rearrangement links TRBV2 to TRBJ2-2; D gene unclear. The V gene lost 3 bases and the J gene lost 8 bases, with 7 bases spanning the gap. CDR3 length equals 12 residues. Germline loops: CDR1 SNHLY, CDR2 FYNNEI. CDR3 loop: CASSERGGELFF. In DNA, the CDR3 is TGTGCCAGCAGTGAGAGAGGAGGGGAGCTGTTTTTT. The whole variable domain, filled in from reference TRBV2 and TRBJ2-2, reads EPEVTQTPSHQVTQMGQEVILRCVPISNHLYFYWYRQILGQKVEFLVSFYNNEISEKSEIFDDQFSVERPDGSNFTLKIRSTKLEDSAMYFCASSERGGELFFGEGSRLTVL.

The chain joins TRBV6-6 to TRBJ2-3, with a tentative D call TRBD1 (6 bases). With 6 bases removed from V and 4 bases from J, the gap between germline ends came to 17 bases. The length of the CDR3 is 15 residues. Per the germline V gene, CDR1 is MNHNY and CDR2 is SVGAGI (reference sequence). The CDR3 nucleotides read TGTGCCAGCAGCTCCGGGGCAGGGGTTCCAGATACGCAGTATTTT. Translated: CASSSGAGVPDTQYF.

This clone was recorded a few times. This chain connects TRBV7-9 to TRBJ1-5; D unclear. This CDR3 region has 14 residues. V gave up 6 bases and J gave up 7 bases, with 16 bases separating them. CDR1 SEHNR and CDR2 FQNEAQ come from the germline V gene (reference sequence). In DNA form, the CDR3 reads TGTGCCAGCAGTTCGAACAGTGGAGACCAGCCCCAGCATTTT. The encoded protein is CASSSNSGDQPQHF.

The V and J genes are TRBV9 and TRBJ1-5, with D possibly TRBD1 on 6 matching bases. Germline V gives CDR1 SGDLS, CDR2 YYNGEE. The V and J ends lost 0 bases and 4 bases respectively, with 11 bases between them. The CDR3 totals 15 residues. The CDR3 protein is CASSVDGQLNQPQHF. CDR3 nucleotide sequence: TGTGCCAGCAGCGTAGACGGACAGCTAAATCAGCCCCAGCATTTT.

This chain uses TRBV6-6 with TRBJ2-7; D not certain. This CDR3 spans 13 amino acids. V lost 2 bases and J 3 bases, leaving 8 bases between the germline ends. Germline V gene data show CDR1 as MNHNY and CDR2 as SVGAGI (reference sequence). The CDR3 coding sequence is TGTGCCAGCAGTTACAGGGTTTTCTACGAGCAGTACTTC. Its protein product is CASSYRVFYEQYF.

As DNA, the CDR3 is TGCGCCAGCAGCCCGGGACAGGGTAATTCACCCCTCCACTTT. Residues: CASSPGQGNSPLHF. The chain links TRBV4-3 to TRBJ1-6; 9 nucleotides align to TRBD1. Trimming removed 4 bases from V and 6 bases from J; junction bases left unmatched: 1. Germline V gene sequence: CDR1 LGHNA, CDR2 YSLEER. The CDR3 consists of 14 residues.

The chain combines TRBV19 with TRBJ1-2; 7 positions agree with TRBD1. This CDR3 has 15 amino acids. Germline loops: CDR1 LNHDA, CDR2 SQIVND (reference sequence). V was pared by 2 bases and J by 2 bases, with 5 bases of the junction left unmatched. CDR3 amino acids: CASSITNRGNYGYTF. The CDR3 DNA reads as TGTGCCAGTAGTATAACCAACAGGGGAAACTATGGCTACACCTTC.

The rearrangement joins TRBV9 to TRBJ2-3; unclear D gene. Trimming took off 0 bases at V and 2 bases at J, with 10 bases between the two ends. CDR3 length: 15 residues. CDR1 and CDR2 from the germline V gene are SGDLS and YYNGEE. DNA of the CDR3: TGTGCCAGCAGCGTAGGTTCGGTCACCACAGATACGCAGTATTTT. It encodes CASSVGSVTTDTQYF.

Only one count was recorded for this clone. The J gene is TRBJ1-2, the V gene TRBV5-1; TRBD1 aligns across 10 bases. The CDR3 loop spans 13 amino acids. The V and J ends lost 3 bases and 6 bases, in that order; junction bases with no gene match: 2. Germline CDR1 is SGHRS and CDR2 is YFSETQ. The CDR3 here is CASSWDRGDGYTF. The CDR3 nucleotides read TGCGCCAGCAGCTGGGACAGGGGCGATGGCTACACCTTC.

V is TRBV5-4 and J is TRBJ2-5; 7 bases map to TRBD2. V trimming: 4 bases; J trimming: 1 base; junction bases outside the gene matches: 4. Germline V CDR1 and CDR2: SGHNT, YYREEE (reference sequence). The CDR3 length is 14 residues. The CDR3: CASSGGDSQETQYF. In nucleotides, the CDR3 is TGTGCCAGCAGCGGGGGGGACTCCCAAGAGACCCAGTACTTC.

The CDR3 coding sequence is TGCGCCAGCAGCCCAGACCGAAGCAATCAGCCCCAGCATTTT. Protein product: CASSPDRSNQPQHF. V and J are TRBV5-1 and TRBJ1-5, with D uncertain. Germline V gene lookup returns CDR1 SGHRS and CDR2 YFSETQ. Trimming stripped 4 bases from V and 1 base from J, with 9 bases between. This CDR3 has 14 amino acids.

The chain has TRBV2 and TRBJ1-1; maybe TRBD1 (6 bases). The V gene lost 5 bases and the J gene lost 0 bases, with 7 bases spanning the gap. In germline, CDR1 is SNHLY, CDR2 FYNNEI. The CDR3 extends over 13 amino acids. CDR3 coding DNA: TGTGCCAGCAGTTGGACAGTGAACACTGAAGCTTTCTTT. The encoded protein is CASSWTVNTEAFF.

This chain links TRBV30 with TRBJ2-5, with D maybe TRBD2 (6 bases). Trimming left V 4 bases short and J 3 bases short, with 21 bases between. CDR1 and CDR2 from the germline V gene are GTSNPN and SVGIG (reference sequence). This CDR3 is built from 16 residues. The CDR3 DNA sequence: TGTGCCTGGACTAGCGCCCAGTCAACCTTGAAAGAGACCCAGTACTTC. As protein: CAWTSAQSTLKETQYF.

The chain has TRBV5-1 and TRBJ2-7; 10 nucleotides match TRBD1. Germline V gene sequence: CDR1 SGHRS, CDR2 YFSETQ. The CDR3 contains 14 residues. Trimming removed 2 bases from V and 5 bases from J; junction bases left unmatched: 4. CDR3 DNA: TGCGCCAGCAGCTTCCGGGACAGGGGCAACGAGCAGTACTTC. Translating it yields CASSFRDRGNEQYF. The whole variable domain, remainder taken from reference TRBV5-1 and TRBJ2-7, is KAGVTQTPRYLIKTRGQQVTLSCSPISGHRSVSWYQQTPGQGLQFLFEYFSETQRNKGNFPGRFSGRQFSNSRSEMNVSTLELGDSALYLCASSFRDRGNEQYFGPGTRLTVT.

This clone was counted a few times. The rearrangement uses TRBV10-1 and TRBJ1-1; D not resolved. Trimming pared 3 bases from V and 0 bases from J, leaving 14 bases between. The V gene's germline CDR1 is WNHNN and CDR2 SYGVQD (reference sequence). The CDR3 has 16 amino acids. CDR3 amino acids: CASSDRHKIMNTEAFF. CDR3 bases: TGCGCCAGCAGTGATCGACACAAGATCATGAACACTGAAGCTTTCTTT.